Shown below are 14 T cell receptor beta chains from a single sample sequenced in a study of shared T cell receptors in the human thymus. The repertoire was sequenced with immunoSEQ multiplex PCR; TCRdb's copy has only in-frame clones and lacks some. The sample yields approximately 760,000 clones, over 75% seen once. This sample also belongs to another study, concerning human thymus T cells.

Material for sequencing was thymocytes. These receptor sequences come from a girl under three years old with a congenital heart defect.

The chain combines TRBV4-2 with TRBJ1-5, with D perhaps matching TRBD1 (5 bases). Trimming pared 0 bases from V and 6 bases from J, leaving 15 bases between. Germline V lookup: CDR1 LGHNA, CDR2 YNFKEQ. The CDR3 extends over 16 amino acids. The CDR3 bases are TGTGCCAGCAGCCAAGATGGGCAGGGAGGATTTCAGCCCCAGCATTTT. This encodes CASSQDGQGGFQPQHF.

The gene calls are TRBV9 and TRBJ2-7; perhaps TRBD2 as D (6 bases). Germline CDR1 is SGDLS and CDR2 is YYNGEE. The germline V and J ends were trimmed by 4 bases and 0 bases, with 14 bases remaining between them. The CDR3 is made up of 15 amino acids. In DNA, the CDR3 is TGTGCCAGCAGCCCCGGGACTCCCAGCTCCTACGAGCAGTACTTC. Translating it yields CASSPGTPSSYEQYF.

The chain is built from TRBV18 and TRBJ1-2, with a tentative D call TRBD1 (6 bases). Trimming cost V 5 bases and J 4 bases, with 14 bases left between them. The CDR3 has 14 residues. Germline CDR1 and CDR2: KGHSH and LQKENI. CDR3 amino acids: CASSRPDSFYGYTF. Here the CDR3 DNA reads TGTGCCAGCTCAAGGCCGGACAGTTTCTATGGCTACACCTTC.

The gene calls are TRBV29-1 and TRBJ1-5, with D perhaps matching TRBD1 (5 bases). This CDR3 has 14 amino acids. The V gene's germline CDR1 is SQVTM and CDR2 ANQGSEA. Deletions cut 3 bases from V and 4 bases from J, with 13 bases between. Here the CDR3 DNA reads TGCAGCGTTGAGGGGGGGGGTCCGAATCAGCCCCAGCATTTT. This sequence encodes CSVEGGGPNQPQHF.

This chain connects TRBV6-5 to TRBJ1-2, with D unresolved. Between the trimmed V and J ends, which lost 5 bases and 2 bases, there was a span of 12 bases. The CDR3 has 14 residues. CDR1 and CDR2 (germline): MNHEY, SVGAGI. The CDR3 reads CASSPTNRNYGYTF. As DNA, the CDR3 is TGTGCCAGCAGTCCAACTAATCGGAACTATGGCTACACCTTC.

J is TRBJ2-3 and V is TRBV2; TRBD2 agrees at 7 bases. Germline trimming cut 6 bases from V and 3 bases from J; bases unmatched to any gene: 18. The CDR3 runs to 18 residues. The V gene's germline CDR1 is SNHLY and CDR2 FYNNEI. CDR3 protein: CASREVIGDYWRTDTQYF. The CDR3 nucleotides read TGTGCCAGCAGGGAGGTAATAGGGGACTATTGGAGGACAGATACGCAGTATTTT.

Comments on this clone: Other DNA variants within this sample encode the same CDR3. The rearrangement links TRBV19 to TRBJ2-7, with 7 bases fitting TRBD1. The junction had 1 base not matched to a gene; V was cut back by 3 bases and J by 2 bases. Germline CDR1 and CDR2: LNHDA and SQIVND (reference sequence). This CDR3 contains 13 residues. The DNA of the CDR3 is TGTGCCAGTAGTATTGGGACAGCCTACGAGCAGTACTTC. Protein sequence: CASSIGTAYEQYF.

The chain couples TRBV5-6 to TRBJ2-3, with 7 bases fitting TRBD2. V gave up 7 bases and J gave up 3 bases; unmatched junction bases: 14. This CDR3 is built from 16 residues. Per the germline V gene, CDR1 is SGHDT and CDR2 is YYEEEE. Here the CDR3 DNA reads TGTGCCAGCCGGAGCGGGACTACGACGGGAACAGATACGCAGTATTTT. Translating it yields CASRSGTTTGTDTQYF.

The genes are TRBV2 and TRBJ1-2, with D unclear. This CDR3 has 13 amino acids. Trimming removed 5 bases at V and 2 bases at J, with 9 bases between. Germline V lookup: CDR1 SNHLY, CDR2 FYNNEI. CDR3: CASSPTKNYGYTF. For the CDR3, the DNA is TGTGCCAGCAGTCCAACAAAAAACTATGGCTACACCTTC.

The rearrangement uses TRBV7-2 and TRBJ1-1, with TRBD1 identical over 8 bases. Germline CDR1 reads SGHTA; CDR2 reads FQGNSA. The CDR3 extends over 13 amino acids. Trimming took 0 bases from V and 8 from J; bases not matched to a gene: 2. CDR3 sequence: CASSLAQGAEAFF. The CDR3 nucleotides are TGTGCCAGCAGCTTAGCGCAGGGGGCGGAAGCTTTCTTT.

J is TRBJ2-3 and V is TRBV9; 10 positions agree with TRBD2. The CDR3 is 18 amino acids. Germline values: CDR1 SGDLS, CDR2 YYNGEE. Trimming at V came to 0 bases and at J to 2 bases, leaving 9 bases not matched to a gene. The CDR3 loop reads CASSVGSIAGGSTDTQYF. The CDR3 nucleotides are TGTGCCAGCAGCGTAGGGTCGATAGCGGGGGGTTCCACAGATACGCAGTATTTT. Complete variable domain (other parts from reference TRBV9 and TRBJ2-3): DSGVTQTPKHLITATGQRVTLRCSPRSGDLSVYWYQQSLDQGLQFLIQYYNGEERAKGNILERFSAQQFPDLHSELNLSSLELGDSALYFCASSVGSIAGGSTDTQYFGPGTRLTVL.

The CDR3 sequence is CATKGVRVGYTF. The CDR3 DNA reads as TGTGCCACCAAGGGAGTTCGGGTAGGCTACACCTTC. V and J are TRBV15 and TRBJ1-2; D unclear. Trimming stripped 7 bases from V and 8 bases from J, with 14 bases between. The germline gives CDR1 LNHNV, CDR2 YYDKDF (reference sequence). The CDR3 is 12 residues long.

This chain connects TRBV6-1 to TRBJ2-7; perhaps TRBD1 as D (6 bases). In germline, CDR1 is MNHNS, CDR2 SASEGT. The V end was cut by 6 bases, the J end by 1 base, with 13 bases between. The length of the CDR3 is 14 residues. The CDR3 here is CASSRTGISYEQYF. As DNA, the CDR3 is TGTGCCAGCAGCCGAACAGGGATTTCCTACGAGCAGTACTTC.

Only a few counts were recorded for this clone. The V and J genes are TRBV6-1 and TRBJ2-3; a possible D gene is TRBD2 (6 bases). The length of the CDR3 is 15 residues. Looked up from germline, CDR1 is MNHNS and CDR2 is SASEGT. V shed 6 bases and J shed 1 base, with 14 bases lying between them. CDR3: CASRTGERGTDTQYF. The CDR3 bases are TGTGCCAGCAGGACCGGCGAGCGGGGCACAGATACGCAGTATTTT.